The T cell receptor (beta chain) under discussion was sequenced for a study of blood T cells in healthy people across ages. Study-level results: Possibly, changes in expanded clonotypes were confounded because donor CMV status was unknown.

The V and J ends lost 1 base and 7 bases respectively, with 14 bases between them. There are 14 residues in the CDR3. Germline CDR1 LGHNA, CDR2 YSLEER. For this clonotype: Its antigen is unidentified.

The donors, all healthy, were Caucasians living in Russia, aged roughly 6 to 100. Combining a sample-barcoded 5' primer with a J-beta primer mix, a second PCR ran for 7 to 11 cycles. Unique molecular identifiers of 12 random nucleotides labeled each cDNA. TCRdb reanalysed the 5' RACE reads using MiXCR and keeps one entry per CDR3 protein. Here the sample spans hundreds of thousands of distinct CDR3 sequences, around 68% being singletons. Material: blood. The clonotype originates from a man younger than 45 in good health. This chain uses TRBV4-3 with TRBJ2-7, with D perhaps matching TRBD1 (6 bases). The CDR3 nucleotides read TGCGCCAGCAGCCAAGGAAGGGGGTTAAATGAGCAGTACTTC. This encodes CASSQGRGLNEQYF.